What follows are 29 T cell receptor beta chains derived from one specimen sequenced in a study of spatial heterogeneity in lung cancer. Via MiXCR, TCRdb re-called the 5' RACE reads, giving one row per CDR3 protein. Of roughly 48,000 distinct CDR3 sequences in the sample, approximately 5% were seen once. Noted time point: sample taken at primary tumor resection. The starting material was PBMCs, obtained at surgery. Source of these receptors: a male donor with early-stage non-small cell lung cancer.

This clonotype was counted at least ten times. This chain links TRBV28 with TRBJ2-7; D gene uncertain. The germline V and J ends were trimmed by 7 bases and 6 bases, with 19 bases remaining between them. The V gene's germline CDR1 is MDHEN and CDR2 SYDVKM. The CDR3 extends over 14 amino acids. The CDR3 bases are TGTGCCAGCACCTCCGGGTCTTTCCCAAGCGAGCAGTACTTC. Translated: CASTSGSFPSEQYF.

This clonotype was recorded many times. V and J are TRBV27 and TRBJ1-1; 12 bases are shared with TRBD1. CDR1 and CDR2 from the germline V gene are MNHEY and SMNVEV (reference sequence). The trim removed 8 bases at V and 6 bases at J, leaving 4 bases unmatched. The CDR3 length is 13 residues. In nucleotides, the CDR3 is TGTGCCAGCGGGACAGGGGGCTGGTCTGAAGCTTTCTTT. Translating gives CASGTGGWSEAFF.

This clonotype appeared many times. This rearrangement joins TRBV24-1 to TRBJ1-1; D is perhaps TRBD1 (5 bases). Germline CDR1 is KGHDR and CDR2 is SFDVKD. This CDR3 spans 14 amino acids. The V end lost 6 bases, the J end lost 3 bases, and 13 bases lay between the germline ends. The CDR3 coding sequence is TGTGCCACCAGTACCCCCAGGGAGTACACTGAAGCTTTCTTT. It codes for CATSTPREYTEAFF.

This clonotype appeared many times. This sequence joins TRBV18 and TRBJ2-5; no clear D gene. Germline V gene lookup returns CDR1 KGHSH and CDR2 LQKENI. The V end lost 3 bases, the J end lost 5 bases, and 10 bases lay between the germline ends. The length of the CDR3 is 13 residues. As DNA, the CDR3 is TGTGCCAGCTCACCTAACTCCGCCGAGACCCAGTACTTC. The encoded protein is CASSPNSAETQYF.

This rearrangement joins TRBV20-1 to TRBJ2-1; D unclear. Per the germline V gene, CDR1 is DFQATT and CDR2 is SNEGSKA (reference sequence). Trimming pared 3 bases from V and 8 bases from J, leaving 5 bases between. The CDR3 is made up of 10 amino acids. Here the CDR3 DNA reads TGCAGTGCTAGTTGGTATGAGCAGTTCTTC. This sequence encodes CSASWYEQFF.

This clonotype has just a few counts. Written as DNA, the CDR3 is TGCGCCAGCAGCGGGCAAACTAGTGTCGTTGGCAATGAGCAGTTCTTC. This translates into CASSGQTSVVGNEQFF. The J gene is TRBJ2-1, the V gene TRBV5-1, with D possibly being TRBD2 (5 bases). Per germline, CDR1 SGHRS and CDR2 YFSETQ. Trimming stripped 4 bases from V and 6 bases from J, with 20 bases between. The CDR3 is 16 residues long. Full variable domain (missing parts from reference TRBV5-1 and TRBJ2-1): KAGVTQTPRYLIKTRGQQVTLSCSPISGHRSVSWYQQTPGQGLQFLFEYFSETQRNKGNFPGRFSGRQFSNSRSEMNVSTLELGDSALYLCASSGQTSVVGNEQFFGPGTRLTVL.

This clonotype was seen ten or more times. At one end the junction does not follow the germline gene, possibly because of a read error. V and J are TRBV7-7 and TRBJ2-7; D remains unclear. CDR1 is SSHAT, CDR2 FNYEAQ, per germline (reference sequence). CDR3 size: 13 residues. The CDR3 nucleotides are TGTGCTAGCAGCTTAGGAGAGTCGGGCGAGCAGTACTTC. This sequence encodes CASSLGESGEQYF.

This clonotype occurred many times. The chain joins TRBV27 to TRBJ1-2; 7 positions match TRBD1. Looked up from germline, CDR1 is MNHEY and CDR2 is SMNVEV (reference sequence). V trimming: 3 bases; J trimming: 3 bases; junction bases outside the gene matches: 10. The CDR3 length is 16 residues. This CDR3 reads CASSFGQGGRDYGYTF. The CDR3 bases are TGTGCCAGCAGTTTTGGGCAGGGGGGTCGGGACTATGGCTACACCTTC.

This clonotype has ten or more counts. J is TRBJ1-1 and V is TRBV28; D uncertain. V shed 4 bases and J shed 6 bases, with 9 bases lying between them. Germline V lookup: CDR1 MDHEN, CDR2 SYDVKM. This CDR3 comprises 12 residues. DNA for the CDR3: TGTGCCAGCAGTTCCATATATCCTGAAGCTTTCTTT. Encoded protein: CASSSIYPEAFF.

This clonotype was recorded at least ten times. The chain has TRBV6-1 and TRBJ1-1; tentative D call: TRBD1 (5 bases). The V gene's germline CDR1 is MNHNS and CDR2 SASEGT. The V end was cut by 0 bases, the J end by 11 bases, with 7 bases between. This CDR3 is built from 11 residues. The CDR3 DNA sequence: TGTGCCAGCAGTGAAGCGGCAGGGGCTTTCTTT. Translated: CASSEAAGAFF.

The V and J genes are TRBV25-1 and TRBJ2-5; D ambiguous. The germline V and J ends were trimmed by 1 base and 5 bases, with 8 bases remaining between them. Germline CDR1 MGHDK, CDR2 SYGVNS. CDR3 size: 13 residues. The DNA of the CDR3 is TGTGCCAGCAGTGAATCCCCCCTCGAGACCCAGTACTTC. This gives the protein CASSESPLETQYF.

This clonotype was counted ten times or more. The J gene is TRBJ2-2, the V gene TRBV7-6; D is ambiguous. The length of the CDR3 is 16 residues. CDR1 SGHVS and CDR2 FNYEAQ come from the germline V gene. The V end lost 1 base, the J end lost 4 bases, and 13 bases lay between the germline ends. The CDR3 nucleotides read TGTGCCAGCAGCTTAGTTACCCGGTATTCCACCGGGGAGCTGTTTTTT. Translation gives CASSLVTRYSTGELFF.

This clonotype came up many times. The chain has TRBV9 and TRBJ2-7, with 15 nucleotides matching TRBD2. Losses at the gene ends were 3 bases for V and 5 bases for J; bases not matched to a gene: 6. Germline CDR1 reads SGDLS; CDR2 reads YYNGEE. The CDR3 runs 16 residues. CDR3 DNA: TGTGCCAGCAGCGAGGGGACTAGCGGGAGGTCCCACGAGCAGTACTTC. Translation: CASSEGTSGRSHEQYF.

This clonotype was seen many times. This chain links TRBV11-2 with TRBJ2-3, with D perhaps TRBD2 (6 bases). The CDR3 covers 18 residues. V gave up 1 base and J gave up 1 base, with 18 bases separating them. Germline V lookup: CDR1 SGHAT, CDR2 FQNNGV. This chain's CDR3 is CASSLGRGAGYGTDTQYF. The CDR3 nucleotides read TGTGCCAGCAGCTTAGGCCGCGGGGCGGGATACGGCACAGATACGCAGTATTTT.

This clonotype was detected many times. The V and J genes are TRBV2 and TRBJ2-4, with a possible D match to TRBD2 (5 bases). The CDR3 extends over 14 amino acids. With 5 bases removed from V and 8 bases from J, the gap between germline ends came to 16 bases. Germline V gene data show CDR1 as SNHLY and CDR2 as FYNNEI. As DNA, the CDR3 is TGTGCCAGCAGTCGGGAAATAAACGCAGACATTCAGTACTTC. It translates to CASSREINADIQYF.

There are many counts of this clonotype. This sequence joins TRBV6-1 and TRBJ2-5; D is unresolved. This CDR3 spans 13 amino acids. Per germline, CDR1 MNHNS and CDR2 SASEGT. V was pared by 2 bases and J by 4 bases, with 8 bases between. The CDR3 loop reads CASSESDRETQYF. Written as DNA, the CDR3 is TGTGCCAGCAGTGAATCGGACCGAGAGACCCAGTACTTC.

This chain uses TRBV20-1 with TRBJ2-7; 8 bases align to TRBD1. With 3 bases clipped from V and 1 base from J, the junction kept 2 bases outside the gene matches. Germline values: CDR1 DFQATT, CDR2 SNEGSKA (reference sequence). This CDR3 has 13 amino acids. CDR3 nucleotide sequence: TGCAGTGCTAGCCGGACAGGGTCCTACGAGCAGTACTTC. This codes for CSASRTGSYEQYF.

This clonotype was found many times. CDR3: CASRNPRDRGSYTGELFF. As DNA, the CDR3 is TGTGCCAGTAGGAACCCCCGGGACAGGGGGTCCTACACCGGGGAGCTGTTTTTT. The chain joins TRBV19 to TRBJ2-2; TRBD1 matches at 11 bases. Looked up from germline, CDR1 is LNHDA and CDR2 is SQIVND (reference sequence). J gave up 3 bases and V 6 bases, and 12 bases lay outside the gene matches. This CDR3 has 18 amino acids.

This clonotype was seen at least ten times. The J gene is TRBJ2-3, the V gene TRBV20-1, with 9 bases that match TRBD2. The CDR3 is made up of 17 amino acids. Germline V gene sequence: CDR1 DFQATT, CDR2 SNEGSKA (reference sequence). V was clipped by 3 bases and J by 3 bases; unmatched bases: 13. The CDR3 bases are TGCAGTGCTAGGCTAAGGGGCTTAGCGGGAGAGACAGATACGCAGTATTTT. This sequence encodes CSARLRGLAGETDTQYF.

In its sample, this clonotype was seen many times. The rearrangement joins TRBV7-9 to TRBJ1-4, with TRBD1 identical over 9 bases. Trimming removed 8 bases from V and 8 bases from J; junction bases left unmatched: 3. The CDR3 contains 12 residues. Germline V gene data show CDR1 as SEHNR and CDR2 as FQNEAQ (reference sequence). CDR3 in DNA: TGTGCCAGCGGAGGACAGGGGGAAAAACTGTTTTTT. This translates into CASGGQGEKLFF.

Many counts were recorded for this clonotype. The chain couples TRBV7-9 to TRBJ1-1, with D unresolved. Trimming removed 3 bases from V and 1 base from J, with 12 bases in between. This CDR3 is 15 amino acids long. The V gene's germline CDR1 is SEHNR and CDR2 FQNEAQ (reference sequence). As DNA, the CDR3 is TGTGCCAGCAGCTTCTCCGGCCTAAGGAACACTGAAGCTTTCTTT. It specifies CASSFSGLRNTEAFF.

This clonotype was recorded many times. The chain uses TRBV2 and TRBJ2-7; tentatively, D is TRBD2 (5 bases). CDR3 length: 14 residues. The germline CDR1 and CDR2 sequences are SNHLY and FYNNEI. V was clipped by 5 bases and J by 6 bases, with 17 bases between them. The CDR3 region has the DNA TGTGCCAGCAGTCCATATGAGGGAAGCGGCGAGCAGTACTTC. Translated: CASSPYEGSGEQYF.

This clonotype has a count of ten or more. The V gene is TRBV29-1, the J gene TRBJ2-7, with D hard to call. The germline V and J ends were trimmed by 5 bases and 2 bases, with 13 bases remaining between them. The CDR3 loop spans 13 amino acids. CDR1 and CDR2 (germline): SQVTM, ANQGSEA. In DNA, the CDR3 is TGCAGCGTTACAGAAGGGCCCCCCTACGAGCAGTACTTC. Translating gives CSVTEGPPYEQYF.

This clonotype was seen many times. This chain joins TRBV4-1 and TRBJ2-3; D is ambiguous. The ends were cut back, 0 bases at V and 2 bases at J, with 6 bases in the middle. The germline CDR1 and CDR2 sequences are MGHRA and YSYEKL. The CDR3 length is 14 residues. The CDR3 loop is CASSQDPDTDTQYF. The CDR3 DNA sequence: TGCGCCAGCAGCCAAGACCCCGACACAGATACGCAGTATTTT.

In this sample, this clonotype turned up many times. CDR3 protein: CASSKGVNGLDTQYF. The DNA of the CDR3 is TGCGCCAGCAGCAAAGGAGTTAACGGGTTAGATACGCAGTATTTT. The V gene is TRBV5-1, the J gene TRBJ2-3; D remains unclear. The CDR3 runs to 15 residues. Germline loops: CDR1 SGHRS, CDR2 YFSETQ. Trimming stripped 4 bases from V and 5 bases from J, with 17 bases between.

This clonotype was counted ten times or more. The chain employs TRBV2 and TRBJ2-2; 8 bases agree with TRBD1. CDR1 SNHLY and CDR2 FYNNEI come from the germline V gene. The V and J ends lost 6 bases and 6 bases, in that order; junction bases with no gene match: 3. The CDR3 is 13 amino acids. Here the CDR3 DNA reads TGTGCCAGCAGACGACAGGGGTCCGGGGAGCTGTTTTTT. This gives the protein CASRRQGSGELFF.

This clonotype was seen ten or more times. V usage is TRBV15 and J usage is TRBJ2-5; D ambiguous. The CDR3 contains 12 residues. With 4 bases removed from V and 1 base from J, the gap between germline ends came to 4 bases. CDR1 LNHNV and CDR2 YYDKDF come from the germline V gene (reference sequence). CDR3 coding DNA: TGTGCCACCAGCATCGGCCAAGAGACCCAGTACTTC. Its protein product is CATSIGQETQYF.

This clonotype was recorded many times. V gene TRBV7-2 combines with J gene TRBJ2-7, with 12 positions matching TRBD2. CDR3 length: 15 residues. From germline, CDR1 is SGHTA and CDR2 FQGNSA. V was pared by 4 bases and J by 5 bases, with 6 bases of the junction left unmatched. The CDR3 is CASSSTSGRVHEQYF. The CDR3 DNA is TGTGCCAGCAGCTCGACTAGCGGGAGAGTCCACGAGCAGTACTTC. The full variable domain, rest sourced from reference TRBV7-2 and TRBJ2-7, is GAGVSQSPSNKVTEKGKDVELRCDPISGHTALYWYRQSLGQGLEFLIYFQGNSAPDKSGLPSDRFSAERTGGSVSTLTIQRTQQEDSAVYLCASSSTSGRVHEQYFGPGTRLTVT.

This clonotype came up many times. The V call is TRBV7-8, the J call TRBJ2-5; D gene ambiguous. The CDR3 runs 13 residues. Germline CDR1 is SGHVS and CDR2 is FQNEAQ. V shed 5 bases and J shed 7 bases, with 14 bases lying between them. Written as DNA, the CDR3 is TGTGCCAGCAGCACCCCTAGGATCCCGACCCAGTACTTC. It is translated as CASSTPRIPTQYF.